Listed here are 9 T cell receptor beta chains from one sample, sequenced in a study of circulating and synovial CD4+ cells in juvenile arthritis. Measured with immunoSEQ multiplex PCR; TCRdb has only the in-frame clones, and not every one. The sample consists of 30,000 or so clones, 90% to 95% of them appearing once. The sample consisted of CD4+ T cells from blood. Receptors originate from a human donor with juvenile idiopathic arthritis.

This clone has a single count. This sequence joins TRBV5-1 and TRBJ2-1, with 8 positions matching TRBD2. Trimming cost V 3 bases and J 7 bases; bases outside gene matches: 21. Germline CDR1 SGHRS, CDR2 YFSETQ. The CDR3 totals 19 residues. The CDR3 sequence: CASSSRPTFGGGPENEQFF. The CDR3 DNA reads as TGCGCCAGCAGCTCCCGACCAACATTCGGCGGGGGGCCCGAGAATGAGCAGTTCTTC.

V and J are TRBV7-2 and TRBJ2-1; D is undetermined. Trimming stripped 7 bases from V and 4 bases from J, with 17 bases between. This CDR3 region has 15 residues. The germline V gene has CDR1 SGHTA and CDR2 FQGNSA. The CDR3 reads CASTLLRAQYNEQFF. For the CDR3, the DNA is TGTGCCAGCACCCTACTCCGTGCCCAATACAATGAGCAGTTCTTC.

The V and J genes are TRBV11-1 and TRBJ2-3, with TRBD2 matching over 10 bases. After removal of 1 base from V and 2 bases from J, the junction contained 12 bases not matched to a gene. The CDR3 length is 19 residues. Germline V gene lookup returns CDR1 SGHAT and CDR2 FQDESV (reference sequence). For the CDR3, the DNA is TGTGCCAGCAGCTTAGGGGCTAGCGGGGGTTCCTTCCCCACAGATACGCAGTATTTT. It translates to CASSLGASGGSFPTDTQYF.

The chain has TRBV6-5 and TRBJ2-7; the D gene is possibly TRBD1 (7 bases). Trimming shortened V by 6 bases and J by 7 bases, and 16 bases separated the two germline ends. There are 13 residues in the CDR3. The V gene's germline CDR1 is MNHEY and CDR2 SVGAGI. Here the CDR3 DNA reads TGTGCCAGCAGCAGGACAGGCCGGGGGGAGCAGTACTTC. Protein sequence: CASSRTGRGEQYF.

The rearrangement links TRBV4-1 to TRBJ1-1; 8 positions match TRBD1. Germline V gene lookup returns CDR1 MGHRA and CDR2 YSYEKL. The CDR3 runs to 13 residues. With V trimmed by 3 bases and J by 4 bases, 1 base remained unmatched. The CDR3, as DNA: TGCGCCAGCAGCCACACAGGGGGCACTGAAGCTTTCTTT. Its translation is CASSHTGGTEAFF.

The chain employs TRBV9 and TRBJ1-5; a possible D gene is TRBD1 (6 bases). This CDR3 has 14 residues. Germline-derived CDR1 and CDR2 are SGDLS and YYNGEE. The V gene lost 3 bases and the J gene lost 6 bases, with 13 bases spanning the gap. The CDR3 spells CASSERGGVQPQHF. The CDR3 DNA is TGTGCCAGCAGCGAGAGGGGGGGTGTTCAGCCCCAGCATTTT.

The chain is built from TRBV7-9 and TRBJ2-3; TRBD1 agrees at 9 bases. The CDR3 runs to 16 residues. Trimming took 3 bases from V and 2 from J; bases not matched to a gene: 6. Germline assignment: CDR1 SEHNR and CDR2 FQNEAQ (reference sequence). The CDR3 DNA follows: TGTGCCAGCAGCTTCCTCGGGACAGGGTCCACAGATACGCAGTATTTT. Translation gives CASSFLGTGSTDTQYF.

The chain employs TRBV28 and TRBJ1-2; a weak D match, TRBD1 (5 bases). The CDR3 runs to 20 residues. The V gene's germline CDR1 is MDHEN and CDR2 SYDVKM. Between the trimmed V and J ends, which lost 3 bases and 3 bases, there was a span of 29 bases. The CDR3 DNA sequence: TGTGCCAGCAGTTTCCCTTCCTCTCGACAGTCCCCCCGGGGGTACTATGGCTACACCTTC. Its protein is CASSFPSSRQSPRGYYGYTF.

This chain connects TRBV21-1 to TRBJ2-3; TRBD2 was called by the table and not checked on the DNA. TRBV21-1 is a listed pseudogene. The CDR3 runs 18 residues. Here the CDR3 reads CASSKARKLAGSTDTQYF. For the CDR3, the DNA is TGTGCCAGCAGCAAAGCCCGAAAGCTAGCGGGATCTACAGATACGCAGTATTTT.